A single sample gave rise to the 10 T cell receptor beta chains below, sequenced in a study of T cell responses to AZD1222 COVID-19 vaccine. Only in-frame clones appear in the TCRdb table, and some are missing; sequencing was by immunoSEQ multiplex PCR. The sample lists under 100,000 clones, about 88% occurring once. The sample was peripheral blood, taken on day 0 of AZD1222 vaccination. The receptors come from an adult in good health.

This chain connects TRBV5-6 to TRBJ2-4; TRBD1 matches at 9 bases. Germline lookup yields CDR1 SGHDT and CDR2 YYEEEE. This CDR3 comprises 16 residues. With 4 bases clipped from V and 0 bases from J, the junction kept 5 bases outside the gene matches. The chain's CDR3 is CASSQQGAGAKNIQYF. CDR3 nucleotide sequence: TGTGCCAGCAGCCAACAGGGGGCGGGAGCCAAAAACATTCAGTACTTC.

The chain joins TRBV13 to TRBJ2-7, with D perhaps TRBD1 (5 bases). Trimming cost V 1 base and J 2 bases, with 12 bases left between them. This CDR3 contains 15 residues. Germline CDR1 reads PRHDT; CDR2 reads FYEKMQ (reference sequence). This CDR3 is CASSLAQGRTYEQYF. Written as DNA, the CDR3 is TGTGCCAGCAGCTTAGCGCAGGGCAGGACCTACGAGCAGTACTTC.

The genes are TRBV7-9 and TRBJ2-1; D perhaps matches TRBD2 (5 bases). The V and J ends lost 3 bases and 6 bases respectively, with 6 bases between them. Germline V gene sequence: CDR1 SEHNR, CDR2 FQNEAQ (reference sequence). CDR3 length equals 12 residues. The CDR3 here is CASSFGVNEQFF. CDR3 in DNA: TGTGCCAGCAGCTTCGGGGTCAATGAGCAGTTCTTC.

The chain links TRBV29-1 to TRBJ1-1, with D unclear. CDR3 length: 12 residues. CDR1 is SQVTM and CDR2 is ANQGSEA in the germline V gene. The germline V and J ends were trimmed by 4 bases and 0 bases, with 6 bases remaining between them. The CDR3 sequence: CSVGHMNTEAFF. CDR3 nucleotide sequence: TGCAGCGTTGGACATATGAACACTGAAGCTTTCTTT.

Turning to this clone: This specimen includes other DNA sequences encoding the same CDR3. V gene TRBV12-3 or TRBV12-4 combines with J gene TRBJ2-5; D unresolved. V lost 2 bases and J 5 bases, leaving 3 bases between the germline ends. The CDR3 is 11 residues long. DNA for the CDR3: TGTGCCAGCAGTTTAAGGGAGACCCAGTACTTC. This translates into CASSLRETQYF.

CDR3 sequence reads: CASSPDRFGSPLHF. In nucleotides, the CDR3 is TGTGCCAGCAGCCCCGACAGGTTCGGATCACCCCTCCACTTT. The chain employs TRBV7-9 and TRBJ1-6; the D gene is possibly TRBD1 (6 bases). CDR1 and CDR2 (germline): SEHNR, FQNEAQ (reference sequence). The CDR3 length is 14 residues. The V gene lost 5 bases and the J gene lost 10 bases, with 15 bases spanning the gap.

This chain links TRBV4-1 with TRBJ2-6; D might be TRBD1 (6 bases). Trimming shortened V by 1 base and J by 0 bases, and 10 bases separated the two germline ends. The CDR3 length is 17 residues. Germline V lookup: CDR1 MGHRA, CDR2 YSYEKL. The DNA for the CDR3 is TGCGCCAGCAGCCAAGGACAGGTCCACTCTGGGGCCAACGTCCTGACTTTC. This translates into CASSQGQVHSGANVLTF.

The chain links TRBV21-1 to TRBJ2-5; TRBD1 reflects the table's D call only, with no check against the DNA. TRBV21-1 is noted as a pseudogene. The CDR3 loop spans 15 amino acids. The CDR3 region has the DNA TGTGCCAGCAGCCCTAAGGGGGCAGGGTCGGAGACCCAGTACTTC. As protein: CASSPKGAGSETQYF.

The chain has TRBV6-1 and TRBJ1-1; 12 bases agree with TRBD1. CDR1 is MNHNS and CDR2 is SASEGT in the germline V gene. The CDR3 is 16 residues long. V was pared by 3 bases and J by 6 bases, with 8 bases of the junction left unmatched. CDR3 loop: CASSEKPGQGASEAFF. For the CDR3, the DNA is TGTGCCAGCAGTGAGAAACCGGGACAGGGGGCTTCTGAAGCTTTCTTT.

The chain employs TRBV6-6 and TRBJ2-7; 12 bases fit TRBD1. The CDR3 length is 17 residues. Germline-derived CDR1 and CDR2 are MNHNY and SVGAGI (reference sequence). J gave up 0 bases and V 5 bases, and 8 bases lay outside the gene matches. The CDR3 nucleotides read TGTGCCAGCAGTCCCGGGACAGGGGGCCGGAGCTCCTACGAGCAGTACTTC. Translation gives CASSPGTGGRSSYEQYF.